What follows are 14 T cell receptor beta chains derived from one specimen sequenced in a study of shared clonotypes between healthy human individuals (dated by TCRdb to about 2020). The library was obtained by the immunoSEQ multiplex PCR assay. Sourced from immuneACCESS, this table was stored by TCRdb with only in-frame sequences that have V and J called. A share of the clones is absent; for the studies checked, an unresolved V gene accounts for under half, and the remainder has no known explanation. This sample holds approximately 1.4 million clones; about 98% were observed only once. The ten biggest clones cover approximately 0.44% of the sample. The sequenced material came from naive CD4+ T cells sorted from blood. The sample's cell subset or site, from its label and the paper: CD45RA+ positively selected. These receptors were taken from a man in his thirties or forties in good health.

The chain uses TRBV19 and TRBJ2-3; a weak D match, TRBD2 (6 bases). The CDR3 length is 16 residues. Trimming removed 5 bases from V and 2 bases from J, with 17 bases in between. From germline, CDR1 is LNHDA and CDR2 SQIVND (reference sequence). CDR3 nucleotides: TGTGCCAGTAGTCTCCAAGCGGGCCGTCCCACAGATACGCAGTATTTT. Protein sequence: CASSLQAGRPTDTQYF. Supplemented by reference TRBV19 and TRBJ2-3, the full variable domain reads DGGITQSPKYLFRKEGQNVTLSCEQNLNHDAMYWYRQDPGQGLRLIYYSQIVNDFQKGDIAEGYSVSREKKESFPLTVTSAQKNPTAFYLCASSLQAGRPTDTQYFGPGTRLTVL.

This clone was found once. The chain links TRBV19 to TRBJ2-7; either TRBD1 or TRBD2 may supply D (6 bases each). CDR1 is LNHDA, CDR2 SQIVND, per germline (reference sequence). The CDR3 loop spans 14 amino acids. V was pared by 4 bases and J by 4 bases, with 14 bases between. The CDR3 DNA reads as TGTGCCAGTAGTACCACCCAGGGGAGGTACGAGCAGTACTTC. This encodes CASSTTQGRYEQYF.

J is TRBJ1-2 and V is TRBV5-6; D is ambiguous. The germline V and J ends were trimmed by 0 bases and 1 base, with 13 bases remaining between them. Germline CDR1 is SGHDT and CDR2 is YYEEEE. This CDR3 is built from 16 residues. The CDR3 bases are TGTGCCAGCAGCTTGGTTGGCAGTCTAGGTAACTATGGCTACACCTTC. Translating gives CASSLVGSLGNYGYTF.

The V call is TRBV6-5, the J call TRBJ2-1; 11 bases are shared with TRBD2. J gave up 4 bases and V 6 bases, and 5 bases lay outside the gene matches. Germline CDR1 reads MNHEY; CDR2 reads SVGAGI. This CDR3 has 15 amino acids. Here the CDR3 reads CASRTGTSGYNEQFF. The DNA for the CDR3 is TGTGCCAGCAGAACCGGGACTAGCGGTTACAATGAGCAGTTCTTC.

This clone appeared once. The chain recombines TRBV6-5 with TRBJ1-4; TRBD1 matches at 8 bases. The CDR3 spans 14 residues. Germline trimming cut 7 bases from V and 6 bases from J; bases unmatched to any gene: 7. Per germline, CDR1 MNHEY and CDR2 SVGAGI. The CDR3 spells CASNPTGADEKLFF. The CDR3 nucleotides are TGTGCCAGCAATCCGACAGGGGCGGATGAAAAACTGTTTTTT.

This chain uses TRBV5-1 with TRBJ2-3; D may be TRBD2 (6 bases). This CDR3 is built from 15 residues. V dropped 2 bases and J dropped 2 bases, with 12 bases sitting between them. Germline loops: CDR1 SGHRS, CDR2 YFSETQ. The CDR3: CASSFLTRLTDTQYF. The CDR3 DNA reads as TGCGCCAGCAGCTTCCTGACTAGGCTCACAGATACGCAGTATTTT.

This chain's CDR3 is CASSDVGTAANTGELFF. In DNA form, the CDR3 reads TGTGCCAGCAGTGACGTAGGGACAGCCGCGAACACCGGGGAGCTGTTTTTT. The chain couples TRBV2 to TRBJ2-2, with 7 bases fitting TRBD1. Trimming cost V 3 bases and J 0 bases; bases outside gene matches: 7. The germline CDR1 and CDR2 sequences are SNHLY and FYNNEI. This CDR3 has 17 residues.

This clone was detected only once. The chain couples TRBV2 to TRBJ1-1; TRBD1 agrees at 8 bases. Germline trimming cut 6 bases from V and 8 bases from J; bases unmatched to any gene: 5. This CDR3 has 12 residues. Germline V lookup: CDR1 SNHLY, CDR2 FYNNEI. CDR3 amino acids: CASSGTGREAFF. In DNA, the CDR3 is TGTGCCAGCAGCGGGACAGGACGAGAAGCTTTCTTT.

This rearrangement joins TRBV19 to TRBJ1-3, with D perhaps TRBD1 (5 bases). This CDR3 has 15 amino acids. Germline lookup yields CDR1 LNHDA and CDR2 SQIVND (reference sequence). V gave up 5 bases and J gave up 0 bases, with 11 bases separating them. As DNA, the CDR3 is TGTGCCAGTAGTGGGACTTCCCGCTCTGGAAACACCATATATTTT. This translates into CASSGTSRSGNTIYF.

The V and J genes are TRBV19 and TRBJ2-5, with no clear D. The V end lost 5 bases, the J end lost 0 bases, and 4 bases lay between the germline ends. The CDR3 runs to 12 residues. Germline V lookup: CDR1 LNHDA, CDR2 SQIVND (reference sequence). This chain's CDR3 is CASSAYQETQYF. The DNA of the CDR3 is TGTGCCAGTAGTGCTTACCAAGAGACCCAGTACTTC.

V usage is TRBV19 and J usage is TRBJ2-1, with D uncertain. Germline CDR1 and CDR2: LNHDA and SQIVND (reference sequence). The CDR3 length is 11 residues. Trimming removed 4 bases from V and 8 bases from J, with 6 bases in between. The CDR3 reads CASSRWDEQFF. CDR3 coding DNA: TGTGCCAGTAGTAGGTGGGATGAGCAGTTCTTC.

This clone was observed a single time. This sequence joins TRBV5-4 and TRBJ2-7; possible D gene TRBD2, 6 bases. This CDR3 contains 14 residues. Germline V lookup: CDR1 SGHNT, CDR2 YYREEE (reference sequence). Trimming pared 4 bases from V and 3 bases from J, leaving 14 bases between. The CDR3 is CASSRSPGLYEQYF. DNA of the CDR3: TGTGCCAGCAGCCGATCCCCGGGACTCTACGAGCAGTACTTC.

DNA for the CDR3: TGCGCCAGCAGCTTGGTGGGACCGGCGATAGATGAGCAGTTCTTC. This encodes CASSLVGPAIDEQFF. The chain joins TRBV5-1 to TRBJ2-1; D tentatively reads TRBD1 or TRBD2 (5 bases each). V lost 0 bases and J lost 8, with 15 bases in between. This CDR3 region has 15 residues. The germline V gene has CDR1 SGHRS and CDR2 YFSETQ.

The V gene is TRBV27, the J gene TRBJ1-2; 12 bases are shared with TRBD1. The CDR3 is 17 residues long. Per the germline V gene, CDR1 is MNHEY and CDR2 is SMNVEV (reference sequence). V was clipped by 0 bases and J by 6 bases; unmatched bases: 8. The CDR3 spells CASSLSRYRDRGHGYTF. CDR3 coding DNA: TGTGCCAGCAGTTTATCTAGGTACAGGGACAGGGGGCATGGCTACACCTTC.